The 13 T cell receptor beta chains listed next were all sequenced from one sample in a study of blood T cells in healthy people across ages. A second 7 to 11 cycle PCR used barcoded and J-beta primers. A single record per CDR3 protein comes from TCRdb applying MiXCR to the 5' RACE reads. The sample has about 1.1 million distinct CDR3 sequences, around two fifths seen once; the top ten hold 10% to 15%. The sample comprised blood. These receptors were collected from a man between 18 and 35 years old in good health.

This clonotype was picked up a small number of times. The chain is built from TRBV3-1 and TRBJ2-1, with D possibly matching TRBD2 (5 bases). Trimming removed 5 bases at V and 3 bases at J, with 17 bases between. The germline V gene encodes CDR1 LGHDT and CDR2 YNNKEL (reference sequence). This CDR3 has 16 residues. The CDR3 reads CASSDLAPPVYNEQFF. The CDR3 DNA is TGTGCCAGCAGCGATCTAGCTCCTCCGGTCTACAATGAGCAGTTCTTC.

This clonotype was observed once. A read error may explain this, as a much larger clone is one base away. The V gene is TRBV20-1, the J gene TRBJ2-7, with D uncertain. This CDR3 region has 11 residues. In germline, CDR1 is DFQATT, CDR2 SNEGSKA (reference sequence). V was shortened by 3 bases and J by 3 bases, with 6 bases between the two germline ends. The CDR3 sequence is CSARKDYEQYF. The CDR3 DNA reads TGCAGTGCTAGGAAAGACTACGAGCAGTACTTC.

About this clonotype itself: The junction shows a germline mismatch at one end, possibly a read error. The CDR3 DNA reads TGTGCCAGCAGCTACTCAGGAGGGATCTACGAGCAGTACTTC. This sequence encodes CASSYSGGIYEQYF. The rearrangement links TRBV6-2 or TRBV6-3 to TRBJ2-4, with D possibly being TRBD2 (6 bases). The J call may not be correct, given that the DNA end is closer to TRBJ2-7. Germline V gene lookup returns CDR1 MNHEY and CDR2 SVGEGT. This CDR3 contains 14 residues.

The chain has TRBV27 and TRBJ1-1; no reliable D call. CDR1 MNHEY and CDR2 SMNVEV come from the germline V gene (reference sequence). The V gene lost 6 bases and the J gene lost 6 bases, with 17 bases spanning the gap. The CDR3 has 14 amino acids. CDR3: CASSPAGLFAEAFF. The CDR3 DNA is TGTGCCAGCAGCCCAGCAGGCCTGTTCGCTGAAGCTTTCTTT.

The chain uses TRBV2 and TRBJ2-1, with a tentative D call TRBD2 (5 bases). This CDR3 contains 12 residues. V lost 5 bases and J 10 bases, leaving 12 bases between the germline ends. Per germline, CDR1 SNHLY and CDR2 FYNNEI. The CDR3 coding sequence is TGTGCCAGCAGTTGGGGAGTTCCAGAGCAGTTCTTC. Translated: CASSWGVPEQFF.

This clonotype has only a few counts. The chain links TRBV10-3 to TRBJ1-1, with D hard to call. V was pared by 11 bases and J by 6 bases, with 10 bases between. The CDR3 is 10 amino acids. The germline V gene encodes CDR1 ENHRY and CDR2 SYGVKD. CDR3 coding DNA: TGTGCCCCCCCGAGGGCTGAAGCTTTCTTT. Its translation: CAPPRAEAFF.

This clonotype was seen once. V is TRBV7-9 and J is TRBJ2-4; D is unclear. The CDR3 runs to 15 residues. V was trimmed by 3 bases and J by 0 bases, leaving 9 bases between them. Germline values: CDR1 SEHNR, CDR2 FQNEAQ (reference sequence). The CDR3 DNA is TGTGCCAGCAGCTTGTCAGAACTAGCCAAAAACATTCAGTACTTC. It encodes CASSLSELAKNIQYF.

This clonotype has a handful of counts. The rearrangement joins TRBV4-3 to TRBJ2-3; D is ambiguous. Germline values: CDR1 LGHNA, CDR2 YSLEER. The germline V and J ends were trimmed by 1 base and 4 bases, with 12 bases remaining between them. The CDR3 has 15 residues. The CDR3 loop is CASSQARVKPDTQYF. The CDR3 DNA reads TGCGCCAGCAGCCAAGCCAGAGTTAAACCAGATACGCAGTATTTT.

The rearrangement uses TRBV2 and TRBJ1-1; D not resolved. This CDR3 is 13 amino acids long. The V end lost 8 bases, the J end lost 6 bases, and 16 bases lay between the germline ends. CDR1 and CDR2 from the germline V gene are SNHLY and FYNNEI. CDR3 residues: CASSWQSVAEAFF. CDR3 in DNA: TGTGCCAGCTCCTGGCAGTCCGTGGCTGAAGCTTTCTTT.

This clonotype was counted many times. This sequence joins TRBV20-1 and TRBJ2-7; D ambiguous. CDR1 is DFQATT and CDR2 is SNEGSKA in the germline V gene (reference sequence). This CDR3 contains 13 residues. Trimming removed 2 bases at V and 0 bases at J, with 8 bases between. This CDR3 is CSARRPSSYEQYF. As DNA, the CDR3 is TGCAGTGCTAGACGGCCCAGCTCCTACGAGCAGTACTTC.

This clonotype has a handful of counts. V is TRBV12-3 or TRBV12-4 and J is TRBJ2-3; weak D call: TRBD2 (7 bases). V was clipped by 7 bases and J by 6 bases, with 20 bases between them. The CDR3 sequence is 15 residues long. The CDR3 DNA sequence: TGTGCCAGCACCTCAGAGGCGGGGGCAGGGGATACGCAGTATTTT. Its protein is CASTSEAGAGDTQYF.

This rearrangement joins TRBV7-9 to TRBJ1-1; no clear D gene. CDR3 size: 13 residues. Per the germline V gene, CDR1 is SEHNR and CDR2 is FQNEAQ (reference sequence). Between the trimmed V and J ends, which lost 6 bases and 3 bases, there was a span of 11 bases. As DNA, the CDR3 is TGTGCCAGCAGACCCGACGGCCACACTGAAGCTTTCTTT. Translating it yields CASRPDGHTEAFF. Full variable domain (remainder filled in from reference TRBV7-9 and TRBJ1-1): DTGVSQNPRHKITKRGQNVTFRCDPISEHNRLYWYRQTLGQGPEFLTYFQNEAQLEKSRLLSDRFSAERPKGSFSTLEIQRTEQGDSAMYLCASRPDGHTEAFFGQGTRLTVV.

The V call is TRBV7-9, the J call TRBJ2-2, with 8 bases lining up with TRBD2. Germline V CDR1 and CDR2: SEHNR, FQNEAQ (reference sequence). Trimming cost V 6 bases and J 3 bases; bases outside gene matches: 9. The CDR3 covers 16 residues. This chain's CDR3 is CASSFPPGGDTGELFF. The DNA of the CDR3 is TGTGCCAGCAGTTTTCCTCCGGGGGGGGACACCGGGGAGCTGTTTTTT.